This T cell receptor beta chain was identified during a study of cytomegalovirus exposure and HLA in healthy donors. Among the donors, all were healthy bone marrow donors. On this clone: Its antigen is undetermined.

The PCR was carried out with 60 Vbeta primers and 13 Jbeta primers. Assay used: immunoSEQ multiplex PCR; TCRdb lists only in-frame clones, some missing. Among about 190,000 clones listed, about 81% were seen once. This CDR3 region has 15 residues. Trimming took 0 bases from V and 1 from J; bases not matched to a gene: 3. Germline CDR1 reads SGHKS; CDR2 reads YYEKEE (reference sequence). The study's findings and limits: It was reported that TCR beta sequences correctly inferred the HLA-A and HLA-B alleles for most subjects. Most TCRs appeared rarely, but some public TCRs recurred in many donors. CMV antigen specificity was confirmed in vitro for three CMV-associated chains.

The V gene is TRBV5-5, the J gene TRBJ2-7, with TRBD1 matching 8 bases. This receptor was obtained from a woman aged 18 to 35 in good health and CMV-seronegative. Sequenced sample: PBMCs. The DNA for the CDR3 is TGTGCCAGCAGCTTGGCGACAGGGGCATCCTACGAGCAGTACTTC. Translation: CASSLATGASYEQYF.